This record looks at one TCR beta chain sequence and its context. The CDR3 totals 15 residues. Germline V gene data show CDR1 as SGHRS and CDR2 as YFSETQ. V shed 2 bases and J shed 0 bases, with 9 bases lying between them. This sample is drawn from a study of blood T cells in healthy people across ages. Total RNA extraction produced at least 5 micrograms (per sample) for the study. A second PCR, run for about 7 to 11 cycles, used a sample-barcoded 5' primer plus a J-beta primer mix. TCRdb analysed the 5' RACE reads with MiXCR anew, one entry per CDR3 protein. Altogether hundreds of thousands of distinct CDR3 sequences are present, roughly 32% being singletons, with the ten largest covering 15%.

Material: blood. The chain joins TRBV5-1 to TRBJ2-1; D uncertain. This TCR was sampled from an elderly woman in good health. The CDR3 nucleotides read TGCGCCAGCAGCTTAAACGCCGACTCCTACAATGAGCAGTTCTTC. This encodes CASSLNADSYNEQFF. The entire variable domain, with the rest obtained from reference TRBV5-1 and TRBJ2-1, is as follows: KAGVTQTPRYLIKTRGQQVTLSCSPISGHRSVSWYQQTPGQGLQFLFEYFSETQRNKGNFPGRFSGRQFSNSRSEMNVSTLELGDSALYLCASSLNADSYNEQFFGPGTRLTVL.